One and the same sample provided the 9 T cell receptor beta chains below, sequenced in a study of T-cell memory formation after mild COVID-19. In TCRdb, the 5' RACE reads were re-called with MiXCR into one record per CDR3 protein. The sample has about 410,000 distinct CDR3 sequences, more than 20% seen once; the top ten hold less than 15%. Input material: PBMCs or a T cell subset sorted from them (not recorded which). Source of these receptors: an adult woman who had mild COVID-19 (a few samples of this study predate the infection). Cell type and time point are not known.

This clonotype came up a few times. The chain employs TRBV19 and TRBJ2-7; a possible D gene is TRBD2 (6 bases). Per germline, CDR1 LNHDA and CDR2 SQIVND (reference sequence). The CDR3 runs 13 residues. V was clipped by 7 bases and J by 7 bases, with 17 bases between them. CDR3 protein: CASTPTGTSEQYF. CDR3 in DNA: TGTGCCAGTACCCCTACCGGGACTTCGGAGCAGTACTTC.

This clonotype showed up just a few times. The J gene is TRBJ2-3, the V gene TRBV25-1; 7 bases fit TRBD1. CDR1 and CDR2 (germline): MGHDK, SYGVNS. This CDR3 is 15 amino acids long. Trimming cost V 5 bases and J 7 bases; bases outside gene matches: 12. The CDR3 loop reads CASSFNEGAGNTQYF. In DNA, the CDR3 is TGTGCCAGCAGTTTCAACGAGGGGGCAGGGAATACGCAGTATTTT.

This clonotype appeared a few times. The DNA for the CDR3 is TGTGCCAGCAGCCACTCTCTAGCGGGAGGGCGCCACGAGCAGTACTTC. It is translated as CASSHSLAGGRHEQYF. The rearrangement uses TRBV7-2 and TRBJ2-7; 12 nucleotides agree with TRBD2. The junction had 10 bases not matched to a gene; V was cut back by 5 bases and J by 5 bases. The CDR3 covers 16 residues. CDR1 SGHTA and CDR2 FQGNSA come from the germline V gene.

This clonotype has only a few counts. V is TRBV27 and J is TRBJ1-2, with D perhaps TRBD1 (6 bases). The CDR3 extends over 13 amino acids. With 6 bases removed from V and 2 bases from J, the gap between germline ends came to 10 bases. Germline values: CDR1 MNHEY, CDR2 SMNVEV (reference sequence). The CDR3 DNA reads TGTGCCAGCAGACCAGACAGGAACTATGGCTACACCTTC. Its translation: CASRPDRNYGYTF.

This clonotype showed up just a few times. The CDR3 DNA reads TGTGCCAGCAGCCAAGGACTAGCGGGAGGTGGTGAGCAGTTCTTC. Translated, it gives CASSQGLAGGGEQFF. The chain joins TRBV14 to TRBJ2-1; TRBD2 agrees at 13 bases. After removal of 1 base from V and 9 bases from J, the junction contained 3 bases not matched to a gene. Looked up from germline, CDR1 is SGHDN and CDR2 is FVKESK. The CDR3 is 15 residues long.

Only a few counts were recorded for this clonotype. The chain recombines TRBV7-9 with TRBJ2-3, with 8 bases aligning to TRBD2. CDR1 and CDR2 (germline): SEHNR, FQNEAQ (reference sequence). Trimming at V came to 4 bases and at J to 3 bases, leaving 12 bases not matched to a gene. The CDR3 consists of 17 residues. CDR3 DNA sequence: TGTGCCAGCAGCTCCCCACTTGCTAAGCGGGGGACAGATACGCAGTATTTT. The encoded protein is CASSSPLAKRGTDTQYF.

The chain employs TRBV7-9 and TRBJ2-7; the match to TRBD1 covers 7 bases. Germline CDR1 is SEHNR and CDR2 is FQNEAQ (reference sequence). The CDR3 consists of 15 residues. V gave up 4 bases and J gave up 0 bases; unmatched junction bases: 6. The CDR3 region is CASSSSGQVSYEQYF. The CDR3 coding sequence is TGTGCCAGCAGCTCCTCCGGACAGGTCTCCTACGAGCAGTACTTC. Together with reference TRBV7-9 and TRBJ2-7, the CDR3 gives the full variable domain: DTGVSQNPRHKITKRGQNVTFRCDPISEHNRLYWYRQTLGQGPEFLTYFQNEAQLEKSRLLSDRFSAERPKGSFSTLEIQRTEQGDSAMYLCASSSSGQVSYEQYFGPGTRLTVT.

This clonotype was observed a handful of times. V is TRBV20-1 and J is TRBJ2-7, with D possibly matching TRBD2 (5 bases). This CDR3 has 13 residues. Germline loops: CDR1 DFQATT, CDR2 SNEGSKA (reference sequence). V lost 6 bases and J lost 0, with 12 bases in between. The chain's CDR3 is CSARGLGSYEQYF. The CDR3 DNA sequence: TGCAGTGCCCGAGGGTTGGGCTCCTACGAGCAGTACTTC.

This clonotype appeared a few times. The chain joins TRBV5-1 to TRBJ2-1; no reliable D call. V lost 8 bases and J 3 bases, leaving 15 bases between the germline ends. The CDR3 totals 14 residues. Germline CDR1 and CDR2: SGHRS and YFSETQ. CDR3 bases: TGCGCCAGTACCCAGGATTGGGTCTACAATGAGCAGTTCTTC. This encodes CASTQDWVYNEQFF.